The 6 T cell receptor beta chains given below trace back to one sample, sequenced in a study of technical replicates of blood from four donors. Sequencing was performed with immunoSEQ multiplex PCR; in TCRdb, only in-frame clones are kept and a portion is missing. Of 84,000 or so clones detected, roughly 94% appear once; the ten largest clones hold roughly 0.25%. Sequencing was done on a sample of T cells isolated from PBMCs. Receptor source: a human donor in good health.

The chain joins TRBV25-1 to TRBJ1-6, with a weak D call TRBD1 (6 bases). Germline CDR1 reads MGHDK; CDR2 reads SYGVNS. The CDR3 spans 15 residues. With 1 base removed from V and 9 bases from J, the gap between germline ends came to 13 bases. The CDR3 DNA is TGTGCCAGCAGTGAATCCCAGGGGAAAGGTTCACCCCTCCACTTT. Translated, it gives CASSESQGKGSPLHF.

This rearrangement joins TRBV4-2 to TRBJ2-5, with 8 bases aligning to TRBD2. CDR1 is LGHNA, CDR2 YNFKEQ, per germline. The CDR3 contains 16 residues. With V trimmed by 0 bases and J by 4 bases, 7 bases remained unmatched. This chain's CDR3 is CASSQDYGGARETQYF. For the CDR3, the DNA is TGTGCCAGCAGCCAAGATTACGGGGGGGCCAGAGAGACCCAGTACTTC.

The V and J genes are TRBV29-1 and TRBJ2-7; 8 bases agree with TRBD2. The CDR3 extends over 17 amino acids. Germline V CDR1 and CDR2: SQVTM, ANQGSEA. V lost 6 bases, J lost 5 bases, and 21 bases stayed unmatched. This CDR3 reads CSVIRPGTRAGADEQYF. CDR3 nucleotide sequence: TGCAGCGTCATACGACCCGGGACTAGAGCAGGGGCAGACGAGCAGTACTTC.

The CDR3 is CATSRDSGGAETQYF. In DNA form, the CDR3 reads TGTGCCACCAGCAGAGATAGCGGGGGGGCCGAGACCCAGTACTTC. The rearrangement uses TRBV15 and TRBJ2-5, with 11 nucleotides matching TRBD2. CDR1 and CDR2 from the germline V gene are LNHNV and YYDKDF (reference sequence). The CDR3 loop spans 15 amino acids. V was pared by 0 bases and J by 5 bases, with 2 bases of the junction left unmatched. Full variable domain (rest looked up from reference TRBV15 and TRBJ2-5): DAMVIQNPRYQVTQFGKPVTLSCSQTLNHNVMYWYQQKSSQAPKLLFHYYDKDFNNEADTPDNFQSRRPNTSFCFLDIRSPGLGDTAMYLCATSRDSGGAETQYFGPGTRLLVL.

J is TRBJ2-7 and V is TRBV2, with D perhaps TRBD2 (5 bases). CDR1 SNHLY and CDR2 FYNNEI come from the germline V gene. V was pared by 8 bases and J by 3 bases, with 11 bases between. The CDR3 sequence is 12 residues long. The CDR3 is CASELTSYEQYF. The CDR3 DNA reads as TGTGCCAGCGAGCTAACTAGCTACGAGCAGTACTTC.

This rearrangement joins TRBV5-1 to TRBJ2-3; 12 nucleotides match TRBD2. The J segment lost 4 bases and the V segment lost 2 bases, leaving 8 bases of the junction unmatched. Germline V gene data show CDR1 as SGHRS and CDR2 as YFSETQ. This CDR3 comprises 17 residues. CDR3 in DNA: TGCGCCAGCAGCTTATTCCCTAGCGGGAGGGCCGCAGATACGCAGTATTTT. Translating gives CASSLFPSGRAADTQYF.